This TCR beta chain came from a study of T cell responses to AZD1222 COVID-19 vaccine. Produced via immunoSEQ multiplex PCR; TCRdb's table is partial and in-frame only. The sample records roughly 99,000 clones, 75% to 90% being singletons. Notes on the study in general: A reported finding is that nearly half of spike-specific TCRs target unmutated variant regions.

To note about this clone: The antigen remains undetermined.

The CDR3 is made up of 15 amino acids. J lost 4 bases, V lost 3 bases, and 5 bases had no gene match. CDR1 and CDR2 from the germline V gene are KGHDR and SFDVKD. This chain links TRBV24-1 with TRBJ1-2, with 9 bases aligning to TRBD1. The sample in question was peripheral blood, obtained on day 0 of AZD1222 vaccination. The receptor was derived from an adult in good health. The CDR3 reads CATSDPGQGVYGYTF. Written as DNA, the CDR3 is TGTGCCACCAGTGATCCGGGACAGGGAGTCTATGGCTACACCTTC.